The clone carrying this T cell receptor (beta chain) was seen only a few times. Its antigen is undetermined. The entry originates in a study of beta chain features in type 1 diabetes. General study results and limits: Naive, central memory and Treg TCRB repertoires appeared more alike in patients than in healthy donors. Type 1 diabetes patients showed fewer insertions and more deletions at VDJ junctions. In every one of the four CD4+ subsets, TCRB CDR3s were moderately but significantly shorter in Type 1 diabetes patients.

The CDR3 runs to 13 residues. CDR1 and CDR2 (germline): SQVTM, ANQGSEA. Unmatched junction bases numbered 3, after V lost 2 bases and J lost 5 bases. Expressed TCRB transcripts were sequenced after all isolated RNA was converted to cDNA. This table comes from immunoSEQ multiplex PCR, and its TCRdb copy is limited to in-frame clones, with some not included. The sample has 400,000 to 450,000 clones; approximately 15% are singletons. The sequenced material came from naive CD4+ T cells from blood. The chain has TRBV29-1 and TRBJ2-1; 7 nucleotides align to TRBD2. The receptor was derived from a man aged 25-40 years in good health. The CDR3 spells CSVEPLADNEQFF. The CDR3 coding sequence is TGCAGCGTTGAACCCCTAGCGGACAATGAGCAGTTCTTC.